The 15 T cell receptor beta chains below all came from one sample that was sequenced in a study of shared clonotypes between healthy human individuals. Libraries were prepared by immunoSEQ multiplex PCR; TCRdb keeps only in-frame clonotypes and omits some of them. The repertoire includes 2,500,000 or so clones, just over 90% of them detected once, and about 0.13% sits in the top ten. Sequencing input: naive CD4+ T cells sorted from blood. Subset described: CD45RA+ positively selected. The source of these receptors is a man between 18 and 35 years old in good health.

The chain carries TRBV5-8 and TRBJ2-5, with no clear D. Trimming left V 1 base short and J 4 bases short, with 8 bases between. Germline CDR1 is SGHTS and CDR2 is YDEGEE. The CDR3 has 13 residues. This CDR3 reads CASSLNWGETQYF. The DNA for the CDR3 is TGTGCCAGCAGCTTGAACTGGGGAGAGACCCAGTACTTC.

The chain carries TRBV7-2 and TRBJ1-1; D gene uncertain. V dropped 2 bases and J dropped 1 base, with 5 bases sitting between them. Looked up from germline, CDR1 is SGHTA and CDR2 is FQGNSA. This CDR3 is 13 amino acids long. The CDR3 sequence is CASSLPQNTEAFF. The CDR3 DNA sequence: TGTGCCAGCAGCTTACCGCAGAACACTGAAGCTTTCTTT.

This chain links TRBV7-9 with TRBJ1-2, with 9 bases matching TRBD1. The CDR3 covers 16 residues. CDR1 and CDR2 from the germline V gene are SEHNR and FQNEAQ (reference sequence). Germline trimming cut 4 bases from V and 3 bases from J; bases unmatched to any gene: 9. The CDR3 sequence is CASSSGTGNGDYGYTF. CDR3 bases: TGTGCCAGCAGCTCAGGGACAGGGAATGGGGACTATGGCTACACCTTC.

V gene TRBV14 combines with J gene TRBJ1-4; D may be TRBD1 (6 bases). The V gene lost 5 bases and the J gene lost 9 bases, with 10 bases spanning the gap. Looked up from germline, CDR1 is SGHDN and CDR2 is FVKESK. The CDR3 runs to 12 residues. The CDR3 loop is CASSSQGKKLFF. The CDR3 DNA follows: TGTGCCAGCAGCTCACAGGGCAAAAAACTGTTTTTT.

The CDR3 region has the DNA TGTGCCATCAGGGACAGGGGAATGAACACTGAAGCTTTCTTT. Its protein is CAIRDRGMNTEAFF. The J gene is TRBJ1-1, the V gene TRBV10-3, with 9 bases matching TRBD1. Germline V gene lookup returns CDR1 ENHRY and CDR2 SYGVKD. This CDR3 spans 14 amino acids. The junction had 2 bases not matched to a gene; V was cut back by 6 bases and J by 0 bases.

The gene calls are TRBV28 and TRBJ2-3; D is possibly TRBD1 or TRBD2 (5 bases each). The germline CDR1 and CDR2 sequences are MDHEN and SYDVKM. CDR3 length equals 17 residues. V lost 7 bases, J lost 3 bases, and 23 bases lay in between. The CDR3 region is CASNPNGAGTRTDTQYF. CDR3 sequence (DNA): TGTGCCAGCAACCCCAACGGGGCGGGCACGAGGACAGATACGCAGTATTTT.

CDR3 nucleotides: TGCGCCAGCAGCTTAAGCGGGAGTATTACGTACGAGCAGTACTTC. It yields the protein CASSLSGSITYEQYF. The chain recombines TRBV5-1 with TRBJ2-7; 8 positions agree with TRBD2. J was trimmed by 4 bases and V by 2 bases; bases with no gene match: 8. The CDR3 contains 15 residues. Germline CDR1 SGHRS, CDR2 YFSETQ.

The chain carries TRBV7-2 and TRBJ2-2; no definite D call. Per the germline V gene, CDR1 is SGHTA and CDR2 is FQGNSA. This CDR3 is 14 amino acids long. The germline V and J ends were trimmed by 5 bases and 0 bases, with 7 bases remaining between them. The CDR3 spells CASSTLANTGELFF. The DNA for the CDR3 is TGTGCCAGCAGCACCCTAGCGAACACCGGGGAGCTGTTTTTT.

For this clone: Other DNA sequences in the sample encode the same CDR3. The V gene is TRBV28, the J gene TRBJ1-2; no definite D call. Germline V gene sequence: CDR1 MDHEN, CDR2 SYDVKM. The V end lost 5 bases, the J end lost 3 bases, and 7 bases lay between the germline ends. The length of the CDR3 is 12 residues. This CDR3 reads CASSSGDYGYTF. CDR3 bases: TGTGCCAGCAGTAGCGGCGACTATGGCTACACCTTC.

This sequence joins TRBV7-2 and TRBJ2-6; D may be TRBD1 or TRBD2 (5 bases each). The germline CDR1 and CDR2 sequences are SGHTA and FQGNSA. V gave up 5 bases and J gave up 1 base, with 12 bases separating them. CDR3 length: 16 residues. The CDR3 here is CASSPRGPSGANVLTF. The CDR3 DNA is TGTGCCAGCAGCCCTCGGGGCCCTTCTGGGGCCAACGTCCTGACTTTC.

This clone was observed once. The chain carries TRBV2 and TRBJ2-1; D not resolved. Germline-derived CDR1 and CDR2 are SNHLY and FYNNEI. The CDR3 consists of 15 residues. V was pared by 7 bases and J by 5 bases, with 18 bases between. This CDR3 reads CASTGEGVGNNEQFF. CDR3 in DNA: TGTGCCAGCACGGGTGAAGGCGTAGGAAACAATGAGCAGTTCTTC. The complete variable domain, with remaining parts taken from reference TRBV2 and TRBJ2-1, reads EPEVTQTPSHQVTQMGQEVILRCVPISNHLYFYWYRQILGQKVEFLVSFYNNEISEKSEIFDDQFSVERPDGSNFTLKIRSTKLEDSAMYFCASTGEGVGNNEQFFGPGTRLTVL.

The gene calls are TRBV10-3 and TRBJ2-1, with D possibly matching TRBD1 (6 bases). Germline CDR1 reads ENHRY; CDR2 reads SYGVKD. CDR3 length: 15 residues. The V gene lost 4 bases and the J gene lost 5 bases, with 15 bases spanning the gap. This chain's CDR3 is CAISGSGQRNNEQFF. Here the CDR3 DNA reads TGTGCCATCAGTGGTTCCGGACAGAGAAACAATGAGCAGTTCTTC.

The V and J genes are TRBV6-6 and TRBJ2-3; tentative D call: TRBD1 (5 bases). Germline V gives CDR1 MNHNY, CDR2 SVGAGI (reference sequence). The CDR3 sequence is 15 residues long. The V end lost 4 bases, the J end lost 0 bases, and 11 bases lay between the germline ends. The CDR3, as DNA: TGTGCCAGCAGTTCAAGGGGATCTAGCACAGATACGCAGTATTTT. Its protein product is CASSSRGSSTDTQYF.

About this clone itself: Other DNA sequences in this specimen translate into the identical CDR3. The rearrangement links TRBV5-1 to TRBJ2-5; possibly TRBD2 for D (6 bases). There are 14 residues in the CDR3. CDR1 and CDR2 (germline): SGHRS, YFSETQ. Trimming took off 4 bases at V and 5 bases at J, with 15 bases between the two ends. Written as DNA, the CDR3 is TGCGCCAGCAGCCCTGGCGGGGTCGGCGAGACCCAGTACTTC. Translating gives CASSPGGVGETQYF.

The chain links TRBV5-1 to TRBJ2-2; 7 positions match TRBD2. J gave up 2 bases and V 2 bases, and 6 bases lay outside the gene matches. The CDR3 loop spans 16 amino acids. Per germline, CDR1 SGHRS and CDR2 YFSETQ. The CDR3 DNA reads as TGCGCCAGCAGCTTTGGGGGGGTACCTAACACCGGGGAGCTGTTTTTT. It yields the protein CASSFGGVPNTGELFF.